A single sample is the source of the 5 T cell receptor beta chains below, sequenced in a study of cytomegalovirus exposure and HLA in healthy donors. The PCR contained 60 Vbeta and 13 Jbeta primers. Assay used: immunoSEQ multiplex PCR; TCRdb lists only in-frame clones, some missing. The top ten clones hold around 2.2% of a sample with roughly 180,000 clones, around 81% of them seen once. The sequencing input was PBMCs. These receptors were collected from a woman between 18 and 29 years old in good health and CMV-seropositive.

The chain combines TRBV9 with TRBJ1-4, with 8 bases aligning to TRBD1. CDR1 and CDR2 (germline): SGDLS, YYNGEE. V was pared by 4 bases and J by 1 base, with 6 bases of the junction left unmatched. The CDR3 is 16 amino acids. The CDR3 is CASSPGQGLTNEKLFF. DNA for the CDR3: TGTGCCAGCAGCCCAGGACAGGGCCTAACTAATGAAAAACTGTTTTTT.

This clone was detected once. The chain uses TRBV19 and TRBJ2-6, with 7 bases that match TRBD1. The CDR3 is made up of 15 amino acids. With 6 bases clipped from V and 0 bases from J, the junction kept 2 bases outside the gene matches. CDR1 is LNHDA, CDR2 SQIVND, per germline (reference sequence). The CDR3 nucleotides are TGTGCCAGTAGGGGACAGTACTCTGGGGCCAACGTCCTGACTTTC. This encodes CASRGQYSGANVLTF.

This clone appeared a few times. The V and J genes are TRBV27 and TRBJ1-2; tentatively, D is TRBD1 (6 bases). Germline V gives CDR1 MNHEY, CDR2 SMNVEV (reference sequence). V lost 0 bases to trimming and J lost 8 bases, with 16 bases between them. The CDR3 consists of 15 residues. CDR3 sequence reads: CASSLSAGAARGYTF. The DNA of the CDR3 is TGTGCCAGCAGTTTATCGGCAGGGGCCGCTCGAGGCTACACCTTC.

The CDR3 DNA sequence: TGTGCCAGCGGCTTAGACAGGGGGAGGGAGACCCAGTACTTC. Amino acid sequence: CASGLDRGRETQYF. The chain links TRBV6-1 to TRBJ2-5; 9 nucleotides line up with TRBD1. This CDR3 contains 14 residues. The ends lost 8 bases at V and 5 bases at J; junction bases unmatched: 9. Germline assignment: CDR1 MNHNS and CDR2 SASEGT.

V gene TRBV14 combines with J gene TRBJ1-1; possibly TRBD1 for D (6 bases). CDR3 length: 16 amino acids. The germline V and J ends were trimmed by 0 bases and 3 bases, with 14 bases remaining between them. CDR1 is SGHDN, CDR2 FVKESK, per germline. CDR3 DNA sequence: TGTGCCAGCAGCCAAGATGCGGGGGGGGCGTACACTGAAGCTTTCTTT. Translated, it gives CASSQDAGGAYTEAFF.